This TCR beta chain comes out of a study of T cells in tumors after PD-1 blockade. V dropped 5 bases and J dropped 4; count of bases not matched to a gene: 12. CDR1 and CDR2 from the germline V gene are SEHNR and FQNEAQ (reference sequence). CDR3 length equals 16 residues. The table came from immunoSEQ multiplex PCR; TCRdb's copy has only in-frame clones and leaves some out. The data show approximately 59,000 clones, around 80% seen once. Source: PBMCs, taken before anti-PD-1 treatment. The source is a human donor with basal cell carcinoma. V is TRBV7-9 and J is TRBJ2-5; 8 bases are shared with TRBD2. The CDR3 spells CASSLAAGVQRETQYF. DNA of the CDR3: TGTGCCAGCAGCCTTGCAGCGGGGGTCCAGAGAGAGACCCAGTACTTC.